Following are 18 T cell receptor beta chains from one sample sequenced in a study of OX40 agonist ivuxolimab in advanced cancers. Using immunoSEQ multiplex PCR, the repertoire was profiled, and TCRdb retains in-frame clones only, with some absent. The data contain approximately 77,000 clones, about 90% of them singletons. The sample here was CD4+ or CD8+ T cells sorted from blood, taken in a trial of the OX40 agonist ivuxolimab. The receptors shown here come from an adult with an advanced solid tumor such as melanoma, head and neck, liver or kidney cancer.

The J gene is TRBJ2-7, the V gene TRBV5-5; 8 positions agree with TRBD2. There are 14 residues in the CDR3. J gave up 2 bases and V 5 bases, and 6 bases lay outside the gene matches. Looked up from germline, CDR1 is SGHKS and CDR2 is YYEKEE (reference sequence). The CDR3: CASRPGLDPYEQYF. DNA of the CDR3: TGTGCCAGCAGGCCGGGACTAGACCCCTACGAGCAGTACTTC.

V and J are TRBV7-9 and TRBJ2-5; TRBD1 matches at 9 bases. This CDR3 is 17 amino acids long. Per the germline V gene, CDR1 is SEHNR and CDR2 is FQNEAQ (reference sequence). V gave up 1 base and J gave up 4 bases; unmatched junction bases: 10. The CDR3, as DNA: TGTGCCAGCAGCTTAGAGGGGCAAACAGGGGGCAGAGAGACCCAGTACTTC. It yields the protein CASSLEGQTGGRETQYF.

This clone occurred once. This sequence joins TRBV19 and TRBJ2-5, with D maybe TRBD1 (6 bases). The CDR3 consists of 14 residues. Between the trimmed V and J ends, which lost 3 bases and 4 bases, there was a span of 12 bases. Germline V gives CDR1 LNHDA, CDR2 SQIVND (reference sequence). CDR3 sequence reads: CASSMNGGRETQYF. CDR3 nucleotides: TGTGCCAGTAGTATGAATGGGGGCAGAGAGACCCAGTACTTC.

This clone occurred once. The V call is TRBV5-1, the J call TRBJ2-1; 9 bases are shared with TRBD1. The CDR3 covers 14 residues. Per the germline V gene, CDR1 is SGHRS and CDR2 is YFSETQ. The V gene end was trimmed by 4 bases and the J gene end by 5 bases; junction bases not matched to a gene: 4. CDR3 nucleotide sequence: TGCGCCAGCAGCGCGGGACAGGGAAACAATGAGCAGTTCTTC. Translated, it gives CASSAGQGNNEQFF.

This sequence joins TRBV2 and TRBJ2-1; TRBD2 might be the D (6 bases). This CDR3 is 15 amino acids long. Germline V lookup: CDR1 SNHLY, CDR2 FYNNEI. Trimming removed 8 bases at V and 1 base at J, with 15 bases between. The CDR3 DNA sequence: TGTGCCAGCGGAGAGCGGGTGGGATCCTACAATGAGCAGTTCTTC. It translates to CASGERVGSYNEQFF. The full variable domain, with the rest looked up from reference TRBV2 and TRBJ2-1, is EPEVTQTPSHQVTQMGQEVILRCVPISNHLYFYWYRQILGQKVEFLVSFYNNEISEKSEIFDDQFSVERPDGSNFTLKIRSTKLEDSAMYFCASGERVGSYNEQFFGPGTRLTVL.

Worth noting for this clone: Relative to the germline gene, one junction end is altered; a read error may explain this. This chain connects TRBV7-2 to TRBJ1-5; D not resolved. CDR1 and CDR2 from the germline V gene are SGHTA and FQGNSA. The CDR3 runs 14 residues. The chain's CDR3 is CASSLAYGNQPQHF. CDR3 DNA sequence: TGCGCCAGCAGCTTAGCGTACGGGAATCAGCCCCAGCATTTT.

CDR3 DNA sequence: TGCGCCAGCAGCTTTCGGGATTTCCACCCCTACGAGCAGTACTTC. Its protein product is CASSFRDFHPYEQYF. The genes are TRBV5-1 and TRBJ2-7; D is possibly TRBD2 (5 bases). Deletions cut 2 bases from V and 2 bases from J, with 14 bases between. This CDR3 contains 15 residues. Germline V gene lookup returns CDR1 SGHRS and CDR2 YFSETQ.

The CDR3 spells CASGALRGQETQYF. In DNA, the CDR3 is TGTGCTAGTGGAGCCCTAAGGGGCCAAGAGACCCAGTACTTC. The chain employs TRBV12-5 and TRBJ2-5, with a tentative D call TRBD1 (5 bases). Germline assignment: CDR1 LGHNT and CDR2 FRNRAP. V lost 6 bases, J lost 1 base, and 12 bases lay in between. This CDR3 has 14 residues.

The chain uses TRBV28 and TRBJ1-1, with no clear D. V was cut by 6 bases and J by 1 base, with 6 bases left in between. Germline V gene lookup returns CDR1 MDHEN and CDR2 SYDVKM. CDR3 size: 12 residues. The DNA of the CDR3 is TGTGCCAGCAGCCTACAGAACACTGAAGCTTTCTTT. It translates to CASSLQNTEAFF.

There are a few counts of this clone. As DNA, the CDR3 is TGTGCCAGTATGGGTAGCGGGAGGAGGAATGAGCAGTTCTTC. It codes for CASMGSGRRNEQFF. V usage is TRBV19 and J usage is TRBJ2-1, with TRBD2 matching over 10 bases. The CDR3 sequence is 14 residues long. Looked up from germline, CDR1 is LNHDA and CDR2 is SQIVND (reference sequence). Trimming removed 7 bases from V and 7 bases from J; junction bases left unmatched: 7.

V usage is TRBV28 and J usage is TRBJ1-5; 7 bases line up with TRBD1. After removal of 4 bases from V and 3 bases from J, the junction contained 6 bases not matched to a gene. There are 15 residues in the CDR3. The germline V gene has CDR1 MDHEN and CDR2 SYDVKM. The CDR3 reads CASSSRQGSNQPQHF. The CDR3 DNA sequence: TGTGCCAGCAGTTCAAGACAGGGTTCCAATCAGCCCCAGCATTTT.

The chain is built from TRBV2 and TRBJ2-5; D is undetermined. The DNA end is a closer match to TRBJ2-7, so the J assignment may be wrong. CDR1 and CDR2 (germline): SNHLY, FYNNEI. This CDR3 has 13 residues. CDR3 nucleotides: TGTGCCAGCAGTGAGCCGTTTCACTACGAGCAGTACTTC. It specifies CASSEPFHYEQYF.

The CDR3 region is CASSSNPGRGRDEQYF. The CDR3 nucleotides are TGTGCCAGCAGTTCTAATCCCGGGCGGGGGAGGGACGAGCAGTACTTC. This chain joins TRBV27 and TRBJ2-7, with TRBD2 matching over 7 bases. Germline assignment: CDR1 MNHEY and CDR2 SMNVEV (reference sequence). CDR3 length: 16 amino acids. Germline trimming cut 4 bases from V and 5 bases from J; bases unmatched to any gene: 14.

This chain joins TRBV6-5 and TRBJ1-2; D is perhaps TRBD1 (6 bases). CDR1 is MNHEY and CDR2 is SVGAGI in the germline V gene. V was pared by 6 bases and J by 8 bases, with 13 bases between. The CDR3 length is 12 residues. The CDR3 DNA is TGTGCCAGCAGAACCGGGGGGCAAGGCTACACCTTC. It encodes CASRTGGQGYTF.

The chain has TRBV7-2 and TRBJ1-3; TRBD1 matches 7 bases. J gave up 0 bases and V 3 bases, and 8 bases lay outside the gene matches. CDR3 length: 17 residues. The germline gives CDR1 SGHTA, CDR2 FQGNSA. In nucleotides, the CDR3 is TGTGCCAGCAGCTTCCTTCTTGACAGGGTCTCTGGAAACACCATATATTTT. This gives the protein CASSFLLDRVSGNTIYF. Combining the CDR3 with reference TRBV7-2 and TRBJ1-3 gives the whole variable domain GAGVSQSPSNKVTEKGKDVELRCDPISGHTALYWYRQSLGQGLEFLIYFQGNSAPDKSGLPSDRFSAERTGGSVSTLTIQRTQQEDSAVYLCASSFLLDRVSGNTIYFGEGSWLTVV.

The table lists this clone with a few counts. J is TRBJ2-1 and V is TRBV5-1; D is unresolved. Per the germline V gene, CDR1 is SGHRS and CDR2 is YFSETQ. This CDR3 is built from 15 residues. Trimming shortened V by 3 bases and J by 5 bases, and 15 bases separated the two germline ends. This CDR3 is CASSSGGRPDNEQFF. The CDR3 DNA follows: TGCGCCAGCAGCTCTGGCGGCCGGCCCGACAATGAGCAGTTCTTC.

This clone appeared a few times. The chain joins TRBV10-3 to TRBJ1-1, with a tentative D call TRBD1 (5 bases). V was trimmed by 6 bases and J by 8 bases, leaving 16 bases between them. Germline V lookup: CDR1 ENHRY, CDR2 SYGVKD. The CDR3 is 13 amino acids. The CDR3 DNA reads as TGTGCCATCAGAGGGGCCTCCAAGGGGGAAGCTTTCTTT. It translates to CAIRGASKGEAFF.

The chain has TRBV28 and TRBJ2-7; D ambiguous. With 6 bases removed from V and 3 bases from J, the gap between germline ends came to 6 bases. Per germline, CDR1 MDHEN and CDR2 SYDVKM. The CDR3 runs to 11 residues. CDR3 sequence reads: CASSKFYEQYF. The CDR3 DNA is TGTGCCAGCAGCAAGTTCTACGAGCAGTACTTC.